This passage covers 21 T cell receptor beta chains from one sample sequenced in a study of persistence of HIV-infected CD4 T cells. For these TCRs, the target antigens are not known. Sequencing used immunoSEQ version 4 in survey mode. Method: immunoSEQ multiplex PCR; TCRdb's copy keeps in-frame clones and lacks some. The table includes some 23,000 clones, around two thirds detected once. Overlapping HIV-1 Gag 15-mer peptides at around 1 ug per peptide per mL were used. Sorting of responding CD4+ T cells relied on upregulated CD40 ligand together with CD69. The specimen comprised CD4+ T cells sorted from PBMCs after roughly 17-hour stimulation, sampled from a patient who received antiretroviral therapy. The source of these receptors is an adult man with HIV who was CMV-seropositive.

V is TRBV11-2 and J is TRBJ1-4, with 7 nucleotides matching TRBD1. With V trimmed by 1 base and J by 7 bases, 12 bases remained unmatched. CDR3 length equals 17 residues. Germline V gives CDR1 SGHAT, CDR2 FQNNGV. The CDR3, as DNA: TGTGCCAGCAGCTTAGGGAGGGGACAGAGCGTGCGTGAAAAACTGTTTTTT. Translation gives CASSLGRGQSVREKLFF. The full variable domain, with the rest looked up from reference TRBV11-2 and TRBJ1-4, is EAGVAQSPRYKIIEKRQSVAFWCNPISGHATLYWYQQILGQGPKLLIQFQNNGVVDDSQLPKDRFSAERLKGVDSTLKIQPAKLEDSAVYLCASSLGRGQSVREKLFFGSGTQLSVL.

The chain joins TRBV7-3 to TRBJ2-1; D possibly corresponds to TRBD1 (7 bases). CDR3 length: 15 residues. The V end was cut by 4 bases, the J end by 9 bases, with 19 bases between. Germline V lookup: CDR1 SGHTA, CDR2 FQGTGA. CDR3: CASSWDSSGGTEQFF. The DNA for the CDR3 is TGTGCCAGCAGCTGGGACAGTTCTGGGGGGACTGAGCAGTTCTTC. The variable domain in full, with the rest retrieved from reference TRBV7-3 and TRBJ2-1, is GAGVSQTPSNKVTEKGKYVELRCDPISGHTALYWYRQSLGQGPEFLIYFQGTGAADDSGLPNDRFFAVRPEGSVSTLKIQRTERGDSAVYLCASSWDSSGGTEQFFGPGTRLTVL.

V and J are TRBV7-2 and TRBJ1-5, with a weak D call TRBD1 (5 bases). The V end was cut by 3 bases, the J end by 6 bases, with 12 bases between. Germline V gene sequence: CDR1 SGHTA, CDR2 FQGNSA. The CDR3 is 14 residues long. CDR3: CASSLDRGSQPQHF. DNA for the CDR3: TGTGCCAGCAGCTTGGATAGGGGAAGTCAGCCCCAGCATTTT.

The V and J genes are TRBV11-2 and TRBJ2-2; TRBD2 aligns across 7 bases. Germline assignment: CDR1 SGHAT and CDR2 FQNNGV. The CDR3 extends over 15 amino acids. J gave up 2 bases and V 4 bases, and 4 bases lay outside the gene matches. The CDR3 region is CASSWGGGNTGELFF. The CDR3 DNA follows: TGTGCCAGCAGCTGGGGCGGGGGTAACACCGGGGAGCTGTTTTTT.

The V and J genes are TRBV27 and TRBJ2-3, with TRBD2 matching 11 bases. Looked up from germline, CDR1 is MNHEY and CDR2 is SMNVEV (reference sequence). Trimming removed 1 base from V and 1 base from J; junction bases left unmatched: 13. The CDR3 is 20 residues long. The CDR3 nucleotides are TGTGCCAGCAGTTTATGGCCTAGCGGGGGGCCATCGACGGGCACAGATACGCAGTATTTT. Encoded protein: CASSLWPSGGPSTGTDTQYF.

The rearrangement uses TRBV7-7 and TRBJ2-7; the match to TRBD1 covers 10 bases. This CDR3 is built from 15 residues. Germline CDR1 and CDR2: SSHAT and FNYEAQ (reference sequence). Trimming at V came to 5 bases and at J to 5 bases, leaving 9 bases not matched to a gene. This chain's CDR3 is CASSPGTGAVNEQYF. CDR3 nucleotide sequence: TGTGCCAGCAGCCCAGGGACAGGGGCCGTAAACGAGCAGTACTTC. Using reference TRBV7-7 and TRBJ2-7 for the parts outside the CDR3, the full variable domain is GAGVSQSPRYKVTKRGQDVTLRCDPISSHATLYWYQQALGQGPEFLTYFNYEAQPDKSGLPSDRFSAERPEGSISTLTIQRTEQRDSAMYRCASSPGTGAVNEQYFGPGTRLTVT.

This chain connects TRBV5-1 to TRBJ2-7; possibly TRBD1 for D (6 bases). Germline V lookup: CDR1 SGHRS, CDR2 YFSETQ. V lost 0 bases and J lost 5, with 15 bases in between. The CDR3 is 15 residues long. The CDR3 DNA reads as TGCGCCAGCAGCTTGGGCCGGGACAATGGGGACGAGCAGTACTTC. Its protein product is CASSLGRDNGDEQYF.

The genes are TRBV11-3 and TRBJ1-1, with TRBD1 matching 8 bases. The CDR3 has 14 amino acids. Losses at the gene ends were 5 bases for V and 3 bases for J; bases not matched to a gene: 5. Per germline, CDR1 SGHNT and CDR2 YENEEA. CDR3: CASSPGGRDTEAFF. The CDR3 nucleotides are TGTGCCAGCAGCCCAGGGGGCAGGGACACTGAAGCTTTCTTT.

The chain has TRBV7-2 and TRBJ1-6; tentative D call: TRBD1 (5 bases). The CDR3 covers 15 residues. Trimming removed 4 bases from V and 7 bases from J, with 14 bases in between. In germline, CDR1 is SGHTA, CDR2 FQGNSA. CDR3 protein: CASSSTGAPNSPLHF. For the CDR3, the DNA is TGTGCCAGCAGCTCAACTGGGGCACCAAATTCACCCCTCCACTTT.

The chain's CDR3 is CSVVLSTSSYEQYF. CDR3 in DNA: TGCAGCGTTGTGCTCTCTACCAGCTCCTACGAGCAGTACTTC. J is TRBJ2-7 and V is TRBV29-1; D gene unclear. CDR3 size: 14 residues. The V and J ends lost 4 bases and 0 bases respectively, with 13 bases between them. Per the germline V gene, CDR1 is SQVTM and CDR2 is ANQGSEA.

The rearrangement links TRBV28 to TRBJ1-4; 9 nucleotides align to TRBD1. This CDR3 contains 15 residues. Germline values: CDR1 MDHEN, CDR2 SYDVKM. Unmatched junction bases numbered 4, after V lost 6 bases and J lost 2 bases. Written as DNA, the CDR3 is TGTGCCAGCAGCTCGGGACAGGGTACTAATGAAAAACTGTTTTTT. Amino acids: CASSSGQGTNEKLFF.

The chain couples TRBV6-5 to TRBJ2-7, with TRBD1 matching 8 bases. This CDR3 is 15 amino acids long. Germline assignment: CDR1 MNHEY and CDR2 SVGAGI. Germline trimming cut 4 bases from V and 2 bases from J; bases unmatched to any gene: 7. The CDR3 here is CASSSGTGITYEQYF. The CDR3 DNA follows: TGTGCCAGCAGTTCCGGGACAGGCATTACCTACGAGCAGTACTTC.

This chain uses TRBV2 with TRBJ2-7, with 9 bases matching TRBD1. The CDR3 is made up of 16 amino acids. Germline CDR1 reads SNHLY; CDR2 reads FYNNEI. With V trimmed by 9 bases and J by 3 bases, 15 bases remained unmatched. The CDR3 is CASIVSRDRVNYEQYF. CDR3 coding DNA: TGTGCCAGTATCGTCTCCCGGGACAGGGTAAACTACGAGCAGTACTTC.

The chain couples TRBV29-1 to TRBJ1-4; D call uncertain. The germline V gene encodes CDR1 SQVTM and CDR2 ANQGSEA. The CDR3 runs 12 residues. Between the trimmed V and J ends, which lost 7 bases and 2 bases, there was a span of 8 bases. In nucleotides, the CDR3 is TGCAGCGGAGGGTTCACTAATGAAAAACTGTTTTTT. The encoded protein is CSGGFTNEKLFF. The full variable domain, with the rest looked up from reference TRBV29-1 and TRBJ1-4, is SAVISQKPSRDICQRGTSLTIQCQVDSQVTMMFWYRQQPGQSLTLIATANQGSEATYESGFVIDKFPISRPNLTFSTLTVSNMSPEDSSIYLCSGGFTNEKLFFGSGTQLSVL.

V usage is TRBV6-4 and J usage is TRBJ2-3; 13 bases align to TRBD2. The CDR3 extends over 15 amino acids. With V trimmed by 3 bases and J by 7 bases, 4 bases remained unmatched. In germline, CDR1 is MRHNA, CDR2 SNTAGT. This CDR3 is CASSETSGGPNTQYF. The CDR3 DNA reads TGTGCCAGCAGTGAGACTAGCGGGGGGCCCAATACGCAGTATTTT.

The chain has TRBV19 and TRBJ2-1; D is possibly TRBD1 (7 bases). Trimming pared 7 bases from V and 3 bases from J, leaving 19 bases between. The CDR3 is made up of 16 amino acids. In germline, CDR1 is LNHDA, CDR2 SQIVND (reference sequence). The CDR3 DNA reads TGTGCCAGTAAACCCGGAGGGGGACAGAACTACAATGAGCAGTTCTTC. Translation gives CASKPGGGQNYNEQFF.

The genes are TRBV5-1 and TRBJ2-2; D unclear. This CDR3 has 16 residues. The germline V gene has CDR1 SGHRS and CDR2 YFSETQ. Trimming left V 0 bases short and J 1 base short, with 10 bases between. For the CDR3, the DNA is TGCGCCAGCAGCTTGGTTGGTCAGCTGAACACCGGGGAGCTGTTTTTT. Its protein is CASSLVGQLNTGELFF.

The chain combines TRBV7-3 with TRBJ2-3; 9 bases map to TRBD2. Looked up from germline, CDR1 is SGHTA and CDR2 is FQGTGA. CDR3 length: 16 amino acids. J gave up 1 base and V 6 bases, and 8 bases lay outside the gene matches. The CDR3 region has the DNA TGTGCCAGCAGACCTCAAGCGGGGGGCCGCACAGATACGCAGTATTTT. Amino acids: CASRPQAGGRTDTQYF.

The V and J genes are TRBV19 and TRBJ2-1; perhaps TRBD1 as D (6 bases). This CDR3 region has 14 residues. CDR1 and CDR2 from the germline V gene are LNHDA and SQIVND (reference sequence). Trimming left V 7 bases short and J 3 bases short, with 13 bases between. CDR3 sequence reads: CASNLGQFYNEQFF. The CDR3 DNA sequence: TGTGCCAGTAATCTTGGACAGTTCTACAATGAGCAGTTCTTC. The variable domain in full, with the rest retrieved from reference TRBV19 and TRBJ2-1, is DGGITQSPKYLFRKEGQNVTLSCEQNLNHDAMYWYRQDPGQGLRLIYYSQIVNDFQKGDIAEGYSVSREKKESFPLTVTSAQKNPTAFYLCASNLGQFYNEQFFGPGTRLTVL.

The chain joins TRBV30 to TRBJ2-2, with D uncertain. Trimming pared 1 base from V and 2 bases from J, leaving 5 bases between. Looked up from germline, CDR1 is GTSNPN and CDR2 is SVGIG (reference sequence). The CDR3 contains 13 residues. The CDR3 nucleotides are TGTGCCTGGAGTGCGTCCAACACCGGGGAGCTGTTTTTT. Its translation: CAWSASNTGELFF.

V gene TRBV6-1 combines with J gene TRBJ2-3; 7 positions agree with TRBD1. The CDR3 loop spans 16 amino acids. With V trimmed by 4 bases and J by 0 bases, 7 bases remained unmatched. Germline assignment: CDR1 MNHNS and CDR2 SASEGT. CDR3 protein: CASSAMGTASTDTQYF. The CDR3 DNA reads TGTGCCAGCAGTGCCATGGGGACAGCGAGCACAGATACGCAGTATTTT.